Listed here are 10 T cell receptor beta chains from one sample, sequenced in a study of pediatric ulcerative colitis. Sequenced by immunoSEQ multiplex PCR; TCRdb stores in-frame clones only, minus some. The table shows tens of thousands of clones, with roughly nine tenths occurring only once. Sequencing was performed on blood. The source is a boy between 5 and 17 years old with severe ulcerative colitis.

The gene calls are TRBV7-9 and TRBJ2-3, with 10 bases lining up with TRBD2. In germline, CDR1 is SEHNR, CDR2 FQNEAQ (reference sequence). The CDR3 is 17 residues long. The ends lost 5 bases at V and 4 bases at J; junction bases unmatched: 12. The CDR3 here is CASSPAASGSGADTQYF. The CDR3 region has the DNA TGTGCCAGCAGCCCCGCGGCTAGCGGGAGTGGTGCAGATACGCAGTATTTT.

J is TRBJ2-7 and V is TRBV7-2; TRBD2 agrees at 9 bases. CDR1 SGHTA and CDR2 FQGNSA come from the germline V gene. CDR3 length: 15 residues. V lost 5 bases, J lost 2 bases, and 7 bases stayed unmatched. The CDR3 region is CASSQVAGGAYEQYF. The CDR3 DNA sequence: TGTGCCAGCAGCCAGGTGGCGGGAGGGGCCTACGAGCAGTACTTC.

The V call is TRBV5-5, the J call TRBJ2-5; tentatively, D is TRBD1 (6 bases). The length of the CDR3 is 14 residues. V dropped 6 bases and J dropped 5 bases, with 17 bases sitting between them. Germline assignment: CDR1 SGHKS and CDR2 YYEKEE (reference sequence). The CDR3 coding sequence is TGTGCCAGCACCCCAAGCACAGGGTCGGAGACCCAGTACTTC. Translation: CASTPSTGSETQYF.

The rearrangement joins TRBV29-1 to TRBJ2-2; 9 nucleotides align to TRBD2. The CDR3 has 12 residues. CDR1 SQVTM and CDR2 ANQGSEA come from the germline V gene. J gave up 5 bases and V 7 bases, and 2 bases lay outside the gene matches. Here the CDR3 DNA reads TGCAGCGCTACTAGCGGGACCGGGGAGCTGTTTTTT. Protein sequence: CSATSGTGELFF.

The rearrangement uses TRBV5-6 and TRBJ2-2, with a possible D match to TRBD2 (6 bases). The CDR3 covers 13 residues. V lost 3 bases to trimming and J lost 11 bases, with 14 bases between them. Germline loops: CDR1 SGHDT, CDR2 YYEEEE. In DNA form, the CDR3 reads TGTGCCAGCAGCTGGGGCCCGGGAGCAGAGCTGTTTTTT. This codes for CASSWGPGAELFF.

The chain combines TRBV9 with TRBJ2-7; 7 bases agree with TRBD2. V trimming: 4 bases; J trimming: 0 bases; junction bases outside the gene matches: 10. This CDR3 region has 16 residues. The germline V gene encodes CDR1 SGDLS and CDR2 YYNGEE. DNA of the CDR3: TGTGCCAGCAGCCCGCTGGGAGCGGGGAACTCCTACGAGCAGTACTTC. It is translated as CASSPLGAGNSYEQYF. The full variable domain, with the rest looked up from reference TRBV9 and TRBJ2-7, is DSGVTQTPKHLITATGQRVTLRCSPRSGDLSVYWYQQSLDQGLQFLIQYYNGEERAKGNILERFSAQQFPDLHSELNLSSLELGDSALYFCASSPLGAGNSYEQYFGPGTRLTVT.

The V gene is TRBV4-1, the J gene TRBJ2-2; D gene uncertain. Germline CDR1 reads MGHRA; CDR2 reads YSYEKL. The V end lost 1 base, the J end lost 4 bases, and 10 bases lay between the germline ends. The CDR3 loop spans 15 amino acids. The CDR3 protein is CASSQVQASTGELFF. For the CDR3, the DNA is TGCGCCAGCAGCCAAGTTCAGGCTTCCACCGGGGAGCTGTTTTTT.

V gene TRBV19 combines with J gene TRBJ2-2, with 8 bases matching TRBD1. The CDR3 sequence is 17 residues long. J was trimmed by 0 bases and V by 10 bases; bases with no gene match: 13. Germline V gene data show CDR1 as LNHDA and CDR2 as SQIVND (reference sequence). The CDR3 here is CATRDRIRAANTGELFF. The CDR3 nucleotides read TGTGCCACCCGGGACAGGATTAGAGCTGCGAACACCGGGGAGCTGTTTTTT.

The V gene is TRBV30, the J gene TRBJ1-4; the D gene is possibly TRBD1 (5 bases). This CDR3 has 14 amino acids. V was cut by 2 bases and J by 4 bases, with 11 bases left in between. Germline values: CDR1 GTSNPN, CDR2 SVGIG (reference sequence). The CDR3 sequence is CAWSSDKGNEKLFF. CDR3 DNA sequence: TGTGCCTGGAGTTCGGACAAGGGTAATGAAAAACTGTTTTTT.

The chain joins TRBV19 to TRBJ1-1; possible D gene TRBD1, 5 bases. V shed 7 bases and J shed 0 bases, with 18 bases lying between them. The germline CDR1 and CDR2 sequences are LNHDA and SQIVND (reference sequence). The CDR3 is made up of 16 amino acids. The CDR3 DNA is TGTGCCAGTACCACTATCCCGGGGACTTTGAACACTGAAGCTTTCTTT. Translation gives CASTTIPGTLNTEAFF.